This T cell receptor (beta chain) is from a study of shared clonotypes between healthy human individuals. This clone was observed once. Its antigen is unidentified. Study-wide findings and caveats: Generation of non-shared clonotypes was less probable than generation of clonotypes shared by all four donors.

This CDR3 has 13 residues. V was shortened by 10 bases and J by 0 bases, with 9 bases between the two germline ends. Germline CDR1 is MNHEY and CDR2 is SVGAGI. CD8 cells regarded as naive lacked CD45RO, were positively chosen for CCR7, and omitted terminally differentiated effector memory CD45RA+ cells. All donors were healthy HIV-negative adults lacking recent acute infections or vaccinations. As handled by the study authors: There were no quality scores in the junction-only immunoSEQ sequences, so filtering differed. Clones were read by immunoSEQ multiplex PCR, and TCRdb kept only the in-frame ones, dropping some. That table gives V, J and clone size, and the DNA gave D and trimming. The table has about 2.1 million clones, about 93% seen once.

The chain carries TRBV6-5 and TRBJ2-2; D might be TRBD1 (6 bases). The TCR originated in a man aged 18 to 29 in good health. Some clones in this sample may be carry-over from other donors' samples. The source material was naive CD8+ T cells from PBMCs. The CDR3 nucleotides are TGTGCCACAGGGGCGGCGAACACCGGGGAGCTGTTTTTT. It encodes CATGAANTGELFF.